This TCR beta chain is drawn from a study of a mutant IDH1 vaccine in newly diagnosed glioma. Time point of the sample: week 47, end of study. Topical imiquimod accompanied each vaccine dose, which consisted of 300 ug of mutant IDH1 20-mer peptide. Generated by immunoSEQ multiplex PCR, the TCRdb table keeps only in-frame clones and is missing some. The sample has about 50,000 clones; about 79% are singletons. The CDR3 totals 12 residues. The germline gives CDR1 SGHDT, CDR2 YYEEEE. Between the trimmed V and J ends, which lost 3 bases and 6 bases, there was a span of 6 bases. Regarding this clone: The antigen remains unidentified.

The source was PBMCs, collected from a glioma patient whose treatment included an IDH1 peptide vaccine. V gene TRBV5-6 combines with J gene TRBJ2-2; D is unresolved. The TCR originated in a man in his fifties or sixties with glioma. CDR3 residues: CASSSNPGELFF. The CDR3 DNA sequence: TGTGCCAGCAGCTCGAATCCCGGGGAGCTGTTTTTT.